This entry lists 16 T cell receptor beta chains sequenced from one sample in a study of T cells after yellow fever vaccination. MiXCR, run by TCRdb on the 5' RACE reads, gives a single entry per CDR3 protein. The table has approximately 300,000 distinct CDR3 sequences, around 7% seen once. The source material was PBMCs, sampled approximately 40 days after the first yellow fever vaccination. The receptors were sampled from a man between 18 and 35 years old who received the YFV17D yellow fever vaccine.

This clonotype appeared a few times. The chain uses TRBV20-1 and TRBJ2-2; D gene ambiguous. Trimming removed 0 bases from V and 0 bases from J, with 14 bases in between. The germline gives CDR1 DFQATT, CDR2 SNEGSKA (reference sequence). CDR3 length: 17 residues. The CDR3, as DNA: TGCAGTGCTAGAGATTTAACCGGTCAGACGAACACCGGGGAGCTGTTTTTT. Translation gives CSARDLTGQTNTGELFF.

The chain recombines TRBV20-1 with TRBJ2-1; D is tentatively TRBD1 or TRBD2 (6 bases each). Germline V lookup: CDR1 DFQATT, CDR2 SNEGSKA (reference sequence). Trimming cost V 5 bases and J 7 bases, with 18 bases left between them. There are 14 residues in the CDR3. The CDR3 nucleotides read TGCAGTGCTGTACGGGGGCTGTCGGGGAATGAGCAGTTCTTC. Translated: CSAVRGLSGNEQFF.

This clonotype has only a few counts. The V and J genes are TRBV28 and TRBJ2-7, with D possibly TRBD1 on 6 matching bases. There are 14 residues in the CDR3. The V and J ends lost 6 bases and 4 bases respectively, with 16 bases between them. Per the germline V gene, CDR1 is MDHEN and CDR2 is SYDVKM. CDR3 in amino acids: CASSPPGARYEQYV. DNA of the CDR3: TGTGCCAGCAGCCCCCCAGGGGCTAGGTACGAGCAGTACGTC.

This clonotype was detected many times. The chain employs TRBV6-2 or TRBV6-3 and TRBJ2-3, with D unclear. This CDR3 has 12 residues. The V and J ends lost 1 base and 4 bases respectively, with 3 bases between them. The germline V gene encodes CDR1 MNHEY and CDR2 SVGEGT. The CDR3 DNA is TGTGCCAGCAGTTACTTCTCAGATACGCAGTATTTT. This encodes CASSYFSDTQYF.

This clonotype came up many times. The genes are TRBV13 and TRBJ2-2; D possibly corresponds to TRBD1 (5 bases). This CDR3 spans 11 amino acids. Germline CDR1 reads PRHDT; CDR2 reads FYEKMQ (reference sequence). Between the trimmed V and J ends, which lost 3 bases and 9 bases, there was a span of 5 bases. CDR3 bases: TGTGCCAGCAGCTTGGACAGGGAGCTGTTTTTT. Translated, it gives CASSLDRELFF.

This rearrangement joins TRBV29-1 to TRBJ2-3; 8 bases fit TRBD2. Germline CDR1 reads SQVTM; CDR2 reads ANQGSEA. The V segment lost 4 bases and the J segment 4 bases; nucleotides outside the gene matches: 4. This CDR3 has 13 residues. CDR3 sequence: CSVVRGGSDTQYF. DNA of the CDR3: TGCAGCGTTGTCCGGGGGGGCTCAGATACGCAGTATTTT.

This clonotype showed up many times. The V call is TRBV27, the J call TRBJ1-1, with TRBD1 matching over 8 bases. V was pared by 6 bases and J by 2 bases, with 8 bases of the junction left unmatched. The CDR3 covers 15 residues. CDR1 is MNHEY and CDR2 is SMNVEV in the germline V gene (reference sequence). The CDR3 reads CASRSDRERNTEAFF. In DNA, the CDR3 is TGTGCCAGCAGGTCGGACAGGGAGCGCAACACTGAAGCTTTCTTT.

This rearrangement joins TRBV12-3 or TRBV12-4 to TRBJ2-3, with TRBD2 matching 16 bases. The CDR3 sequence is 16 residues long. V was pared by 4 bases and J by 7 bases, with 5 bases of the junction left unmatched. The CDR3 DNA reads as TGTGCCAGCAGTTCGGGACTAGCGGGGGGGCCGTATACGCAGTATTTT. It encodes CASSSGLAGGPYTQYF.

The chain is built from TRBV30 and TRBJ2-5; 7 bases map to TRBD1. Germline values: CDR1 GTSNPN, CDR2 SVGIG (reference sequence). The CDR3 contains 13 residues. V shed 8 bases and J 5 bases; nucleotides not matched to a gene: 11. The CDR3 region has the DNA TGTGCCCTTGACAGGGCTGTTGGGGAGACCCAGTACTTC. It translates to CALDRAVGETQYF.

This clonotype was found many times. The chain is built from TRBV5-1 and TRBJ1-1, with D possibly being TRBD1 (6 bases). The CDR3 runs to 13 residues. Trimming cost V 0 bases and J 8 bases, with 11 bases left between them. CDR1 SGHRS and CDR2 YFSETQ come from the germline V gene. The CDR3 protein is CASSLVVGTEAFF. As DNA, the CDR3 is TGCGCCAGCAGCTTGGTTGTAGGGACAGAAGCTTTCTTT.

This clonotype was counted many times. The gene calls are TRBV4-1 and TRBJ2-1; the D gene could be TRBD1 or TRBD2 (5 bases each). V lost 0 bases to trimming and J lost 2 bases, with 14 bases between them. CDR3 length: 17 amino acids. Germline-derived CDR1 and CDR2 are MGHRA and YSYEKL. The CDR3 sequence is CASSQDRGQGAYNEQFF. The CDR3 nucleotides are TGCGCCAGCAGCCAAGATCGCGGGCAGGGCGCCTACAATGAGCAGTTCTTC.

This clonotype was counted many times. This chain connects TRBV6-2 or TRBV6-3 to TRBJ2-3; 7 bases are a match to TRBD1. The V gene's germline CDR1 is MNHEY and CDR2 SVGEGT. The V and J ends lost 3 bases and 5 bases, in that order; junction bases with no gene match: 11. CDR3 length: 16 amino acids. The CDR3 reads CASSYLDRSRGDTQYF. In nucleotides, the CDR3 is TGTGCCAGCAGTTATTTGGACAGGTCGAGGGGAGATACGCAGTATTTT.

This clonotype was found many times. The genes are TRBV6-2 or TRBV6-3 and TRBJ1-1; D not resolved. The CDR3 totals 13 residues. Per the germline V gene, CDR1 is MNHEY and CDR2 is SVGEGT. Trimming took off 8 bases at V and 0 bases at J, with 10 bases between the two ends. The CDR3: CASSSNMNTEAFF. The CDR3 nucleotides read TGTGCCAGCTCAAGTAACATGAACACTGAAGCTTTCTTT.

This chain joins TRBV20-1 and TRBJ1-5; D is undetermined. This CDR3 is built from 14 residues. Trimming cost V 4 bases and J 1 base, with 11 bases left between them. Germline CDR1 and CDR2: DFQATT and SNEGSKA (reference sequence). CDR3 protein: CSATGRTSNQPQHF. For the CDR3, the DNA is TGCAGTGCTACCGGCAGGACCAGCAATCAGCCCCAGCATTTT.

Ten or more counts support this clonotype. V is TRBV11-2 and J is TRBJ2-4; D uncertain. Germline values: CDR1 SGHAT, CDR2 FQNNGV. The CDR3 spans 11 residues. The germline V and J ends were trimmed by 1 base and 8 bases, with 3 bases remaining between them. The CDR3 loop is CASSLGDIQYF. In nucleotides, the CDR3 is TGTGCCAGCAGCTTAGGAGACATTCAGTACTTC.

The chain links TRBV11-2 to TRBJ1-1, with 7 positions matching TRBD1. This CDR3 has 11 residues. J gave up 11 bases and V 4 bases, and 4 bases lay outside the gene matches. Looked up from germline, CDR1 is SGHAT and CDR2 is FQNNGV. The CDR3 sequence: CASSSRQGAFF. The CDR3 nucleotides read TGTGCCAGCAGCTCCAGACAGGGTGCTTTCTTT. Looking up the rest from reference TRBV11-2 and TRBJ1-1 gives the full variable domain: EAGVAQSPRYKIIEKRQSVAFWCNPISGHATLYWYQQILGQGPKLLIQFQNNGVVDDSQLPKDRFSAERLKGVDSTLKIQPAKLEDSAVYLCASSSRQGAFFGQGTRLTVV.